This entry concerns a single T cell receptor beta chain. Its matching antigen is unknown. Using immunoSEQ multiplex PCR, the repertoire was profiled, and TCRdb retains in-frame clones only, with some absent. The table has 20,000 to 25,000 clones, more than 65% seen once. Recipients received nonmyeloablative bone marrow transplants from related graft donors, with transient mixed chimerism. CD4+CD25+CD127- Tregs, CD4+CD25- non-Tregs, CD4 and CD8 cells were sorted. The data belong to a study of Tregs in tolerant kidney transplant recipients. Study outcomes and limitations: Nucleotide sequences could not be compared across some patients' samples due to primer changes. Biological reproducibility was not directly addressed in this study. Expanding Tregs on activated donor B cells appeared to best identify donor-specific TCRbeta clones.

The CDR3 covers 16 residues. In germline, CDR1 is LGHNA, CDR2 YNFKEQ. Between the trimmed V and J ends, which lost 4 bases and 4 bases, there was a span of 18 bases. This sequence joins TRBV4-2 and TRBJ2-3, with unresolved D. This receptor was identified in a human patient who received a combined kidney and bone marrow transplant. Certain T cells may be donor cells from the graft. The source was CD8+ T cells from blood (PBMCs), collected 6 months after the transplant. Written as DNA, the CDR3 is TGTGCCAGCAGCCCGCTTTTAGGTGTGGAGTCAGATACGCAGTATTTT. Encoded protein: CASSPLLGVESDTQYF.